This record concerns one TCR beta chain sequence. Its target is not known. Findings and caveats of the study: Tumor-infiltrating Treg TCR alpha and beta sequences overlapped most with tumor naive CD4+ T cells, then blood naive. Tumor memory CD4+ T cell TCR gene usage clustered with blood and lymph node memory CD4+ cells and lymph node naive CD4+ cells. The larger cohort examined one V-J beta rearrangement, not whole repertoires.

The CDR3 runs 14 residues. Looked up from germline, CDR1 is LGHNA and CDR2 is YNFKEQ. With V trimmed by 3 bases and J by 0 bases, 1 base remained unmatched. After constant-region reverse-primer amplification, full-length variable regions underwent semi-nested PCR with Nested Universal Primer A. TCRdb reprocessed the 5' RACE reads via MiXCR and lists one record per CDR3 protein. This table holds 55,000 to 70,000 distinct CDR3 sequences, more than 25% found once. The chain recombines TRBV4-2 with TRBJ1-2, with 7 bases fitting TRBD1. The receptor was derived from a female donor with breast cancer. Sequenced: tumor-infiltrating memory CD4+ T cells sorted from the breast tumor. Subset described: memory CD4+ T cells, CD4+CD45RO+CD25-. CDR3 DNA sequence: TGTGCCAGCAGCCAGGGGACAGCTAACTATGGCTACACCTTC. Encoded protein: CASSQGTANYGYTF.